Described below is a single TCR beta chain sequence and its context. Its target is unknown. The sample belongs to a study of neoadjuvant anti-PD-1 for oral cavity cancer. Profiling relied on immunoSEQ multiplex PCR, and the TCRdb table lists in-frame clones only, not all of them. Of fewer than 20,000 clones in the sample, roughly 78% were seen once. The study, taken as a whole, reports: Higher pretreatment blood Treg/Th17 ratios correlated with higher pretreatment blood and lower post-treatment tumor TCRbeta clonality.

This CDR3 has 16 residues. CDR1 MNHEY and CDR2 SMNVEV come from the germline V gene (reference sequence). Losses at the gene ends were 4 bases for V and 3 bases for J; bases not matched to a gene: 12. The sequenced sample was PBMCs, obtained before nivolumab (anti-PD-1) treatment. The receptor was derived from a person aged 40 to 85 with oral cavity squamous cell carcinoma. This sequence joins TRBV27 and TRBJ2-7; 7 positions agree with TRBD1. The CDR3 nucleotides are TGTGCCAGCAGTTCCCCTTCCCGGGACAGACACTACGAGCAGTACTTC. This gives the protein CASSSPSRDRHYEQYF.